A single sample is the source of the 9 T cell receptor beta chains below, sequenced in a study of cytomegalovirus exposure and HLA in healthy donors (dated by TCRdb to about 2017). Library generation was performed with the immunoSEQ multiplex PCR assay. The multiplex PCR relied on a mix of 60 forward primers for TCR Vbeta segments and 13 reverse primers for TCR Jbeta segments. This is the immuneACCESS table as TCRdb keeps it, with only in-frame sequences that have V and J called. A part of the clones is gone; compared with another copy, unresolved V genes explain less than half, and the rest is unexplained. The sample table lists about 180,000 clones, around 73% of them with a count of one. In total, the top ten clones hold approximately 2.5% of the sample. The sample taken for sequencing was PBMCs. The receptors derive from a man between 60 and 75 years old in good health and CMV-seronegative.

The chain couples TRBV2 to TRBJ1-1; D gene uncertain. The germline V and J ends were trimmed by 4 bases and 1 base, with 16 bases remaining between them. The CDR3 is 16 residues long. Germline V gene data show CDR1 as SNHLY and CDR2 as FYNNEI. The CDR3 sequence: CASSGQLMVTNTEAFF. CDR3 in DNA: TGTGCCAGCAGTGGACAATTGATGGTGACGAACACTGAAGCTTTCTTT.

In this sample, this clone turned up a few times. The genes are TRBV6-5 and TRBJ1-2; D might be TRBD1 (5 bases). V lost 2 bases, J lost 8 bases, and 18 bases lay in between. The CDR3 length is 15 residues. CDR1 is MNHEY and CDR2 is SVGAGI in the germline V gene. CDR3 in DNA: TGTGCCAGCAGTTACGGGGGGAGTGGAGACGGGGGCTACACCTTC. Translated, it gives CASSYGGSGDGGYTF.

CDR3 coding DNA: TGCGCCAGCAGCTTGACTAGACTGGACTATGGCTACACCTTC. This codes for CASSLTRLDYGYTF. This chain uses TRBV5-1 with TRBJ1-2, with D uncertain. Germline V gene lookup returns CDR1 SGHRS and CDR2 YFSETQ. V was cut by 1 base and J by 3 bases, with 10 bases left in between. The CDR3 has 14 residues.

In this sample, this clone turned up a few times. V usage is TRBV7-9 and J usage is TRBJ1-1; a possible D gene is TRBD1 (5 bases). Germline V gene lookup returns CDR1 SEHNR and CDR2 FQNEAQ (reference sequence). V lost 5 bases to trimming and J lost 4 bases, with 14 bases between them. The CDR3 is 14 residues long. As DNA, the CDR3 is TGTGCCAGCAGCCTGGGCGCTGGGGCCACTGAAGCTTTCTTT. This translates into CASSLGAGATEAFF.

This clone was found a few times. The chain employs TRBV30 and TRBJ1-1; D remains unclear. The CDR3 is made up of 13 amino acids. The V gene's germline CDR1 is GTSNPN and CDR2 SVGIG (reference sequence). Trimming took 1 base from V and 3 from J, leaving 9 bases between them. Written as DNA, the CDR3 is TGTGCCTGGAGTGGGAGTCTGGACACTGAAGCTTTCTTT. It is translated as CAWSGSLDTEAFF.

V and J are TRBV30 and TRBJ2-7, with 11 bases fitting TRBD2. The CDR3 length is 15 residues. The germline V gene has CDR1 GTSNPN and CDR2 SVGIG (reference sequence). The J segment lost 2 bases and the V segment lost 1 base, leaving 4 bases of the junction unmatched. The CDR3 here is CAWSARLAGTYEQYF. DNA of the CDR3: TGTGCCTGGAGTGCCAGACTAGCGGGAACCTACGAGCAGTACTTC.

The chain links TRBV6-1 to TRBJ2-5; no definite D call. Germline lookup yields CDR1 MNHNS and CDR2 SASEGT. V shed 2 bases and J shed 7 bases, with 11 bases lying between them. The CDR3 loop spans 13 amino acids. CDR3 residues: CASSETGFVTQYF. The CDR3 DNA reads TGTGCCAGCAGTGAAACCGGTTTTGTGACCCAGTACTTC.

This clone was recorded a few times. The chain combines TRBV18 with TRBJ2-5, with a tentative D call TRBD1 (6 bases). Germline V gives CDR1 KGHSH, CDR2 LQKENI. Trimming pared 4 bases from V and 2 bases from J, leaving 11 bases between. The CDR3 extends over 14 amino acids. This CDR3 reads CASSLGQIQETQYF. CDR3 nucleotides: TGTGCCAGCTCACTAGGACAGATACAAGAGACCCAGTACTTC.

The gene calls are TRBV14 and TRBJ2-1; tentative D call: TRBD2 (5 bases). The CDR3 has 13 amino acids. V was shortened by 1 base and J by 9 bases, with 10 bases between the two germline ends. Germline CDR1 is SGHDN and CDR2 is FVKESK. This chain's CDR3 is CASSQGLLAEQFF. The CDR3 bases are TGTGCCAGCAGCCAAGGTTTGCTAGCTGAGCAGTTCTTC.